A selection of T cell receptor beta chains follows, all from one sample in a study of blood T cell repertoires in COVID-19. Profiling relied on immunoSEQ multiplex PCR, and the TCRdb table lists in-frame clones only, not all of them. The sample holds over 120,000 clones, approximately 91% seen once. The sample comprised peripheral blood. The receptors shown here come from a man between 65 and 85 years old with acute or convalescent COVID-19. The CDR3 runs from the conserved cysteine through the conserved F or W.

V,J,CDR3
TRBV7-9,TRBJ2-1,CASSSTSGAIYNEQFF
TRBV19,TRBJ2-7,CASSIVGRADGEQYF
TRBV3-1/TRBV3-2,TRBJ2-7,CASSLSTLAGGPYEQYF
TRBV28,TRBJ2-3,CASGSASGSTDTQYF
TRBV18,TRBJ2-1,CASSQQVNEQFF
TRBV2,TRBJ2-7,CASSPGTGDLRSYEQYF
TRBV3-1/TRBV3-2,TRBJ1-5,CASSLSRQGGQPQHF
TRBV28,TRBJ1-1,CASRVTGGNTEAFF
TRBV6-5,TRBJ1-1,CASSYSRRVTEAFF
TRBV29-1,TRBJ1-1,CSVLSGNTEAFF
TRBV6-5,TRBJ1-2,CASSYPSRGLDSYTF
TRBV19,TRBJ2-5,CASSPGTGGRETQYF
TRBV27,TRBJ2-7,CASSPTPSGRNEQYF
TRBV3-1/TRBV3-2,TRBJ2-3,CASSQDRGLDTDTQYF
TRBV5-1,TRBJ1-5,CASSLAPGQDNQPQHF
TRBV9,TRBJ2-1,CASSVRSGAGSYNEQFF
TRBV19,TRBJ2-7,CASSRTGFHEQYF
TRBV30,TRBJ2-7,CAWSSGQGDHEQYF
TRBV5-1,TRBJ1-1,CASSLGDSNTEAFF
TRBV11-2,TRBJ1-6,CASSQGSGSRNSPLHF
TRBV27,TRBJ2-3,CASRLTGGAEDTQYF
TRBV27,TRBJ2-7,CASSLQGSYF
TRBV18,TRBJ2-2,CASSPFGQGTGELFF
TRBV11-2,TRBJ2-3,CASSPRSSGDTQYF
TRBV6-5,TRBJ2-7,CASSYGLARSYEQCF
TRBV5-1,TRBJ2-7,CASSPSGLAGVYEQYF
TRBV6-5,TRBJ1-1,CASSRGTGHLTEAFF
TRBV28,TRBJ1-5,CASSLGGQAVGQPQHF
TRBV7-9,TRBJ1-6,CASSLGAVYNSPLHF
TRBV3-1/TRBV3-2,TRBJ1-6,CASSLLGRGYNSPLHF
TRBV10-3,TRBJ2-2,CAISSSGRDTGELFF
TRBV3-1/TRBV3-2,TRBJ2-1,CASSPASGNSYNEQFF
TRBV6-1,TRBJ1-2,CASSELTGSLNYGYTF
TRBV5-1,TRBJ2-2,CASSLAVSPTGELFF
TRBV24-1,TRBJ1-5,CATSDSARGVGNQPQHF
TRBV5-4,TRBJ1-3,CASSLRTGNSGNTIYF
TRBV25-1,TRBJ1-1,CASNHGGWDTEAFF
TRBV19,TRBJ2-1,CASSQRGDRGNNEQFF
TRBV6-5,TRBJ1-6,CASNRDRGDSPLHF
TRBV3-1/TRBV3-2,TRBJ2-7,CASSQDDGRQGGYEQYF
TRBV3-1/TRBV3-2,TRBJ2-7,CASSQWAGTGEGEQYF
TRBV18,TRBJ2-1,CASSPSQSLYNEQFF
TRBV6-6,TRBJ2-5,CASSYGRAETQYF
TRBV19,TRBJ1-1,CASSIVSGYTEAFF
TRBV6-5,TRBJ1-1,CASKAGRMNTEAFF
TRBV19,TRBJ2-5,CASSESTGVETQYF
TRBV28,TRBJ1-3,CASSSPGQGNTIYF
TRBV7-2,TRBJ2-1,CASSPGSGSYNEQFF
TRBV19,TRBJ2-3,CASSIIGAAGTDTQYF
TRBV6-5,TRBJ1-3,CAGSAGDSGNTIYF
TRBV9,TRBJ2-7,CASSPRTGTYEQYF
TRBV7-2,TRBJ2-1,CASSLYLSQGARGNEQFF
TRBV6-6,TRBJ1-5,CASSEADSNQPQHF